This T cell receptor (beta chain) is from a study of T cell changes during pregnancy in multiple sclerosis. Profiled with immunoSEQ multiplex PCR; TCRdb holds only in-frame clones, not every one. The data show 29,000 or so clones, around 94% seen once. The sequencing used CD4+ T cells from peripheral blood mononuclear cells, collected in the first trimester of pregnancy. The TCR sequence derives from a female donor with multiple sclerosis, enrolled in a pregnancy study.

The CDR3 DNA sequence: TGCGCCAGCAGCCCGGACAGCCTCACAGATACGCAGTATTTT. Protein: CASSPDSLTDTQYF. This chain links TRBV5-1 with TRBJ2-3, with a tentative D call TRBD1 (6 bases). CDR1 is SGHRS and CDR2 is YFSETQ in the germline V gene. CDR3 length: 14 amino acids. V lost 4 bases to trimming and J lost 2 bases, with 11 bases between them.